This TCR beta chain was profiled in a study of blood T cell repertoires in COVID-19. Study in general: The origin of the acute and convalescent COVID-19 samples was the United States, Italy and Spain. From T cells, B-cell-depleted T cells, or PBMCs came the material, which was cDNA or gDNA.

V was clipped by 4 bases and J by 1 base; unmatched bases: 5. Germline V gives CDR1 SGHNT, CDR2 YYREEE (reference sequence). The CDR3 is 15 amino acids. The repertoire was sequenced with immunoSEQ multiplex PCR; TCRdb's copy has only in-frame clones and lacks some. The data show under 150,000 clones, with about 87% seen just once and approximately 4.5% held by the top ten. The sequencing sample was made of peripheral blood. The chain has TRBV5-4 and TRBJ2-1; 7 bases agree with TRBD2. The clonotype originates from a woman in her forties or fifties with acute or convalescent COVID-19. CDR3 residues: CASSKTSFSYNEQFF. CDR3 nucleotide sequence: TGTGCCAGCAGCAAGACTAGCTTTTCCTACAATGAGCAGTTCTTC.